This TCR beta chain is from a study of human T cells and chemical hapten exposure. The CDR3 has 14 residues. Germline CDR1 SQVTM, CDR2 ANQGSEA. The junction had 7 bases not matched to a gene; V was cut back by 6 bases and J by 4 bases. This clonotype came up a few times. Its antigen remains unidentified. Single cDNA molecules in the library carried unique molecular identifiers attached during preparation. TCRdb reprocessed the RACE reads via MiXCR and lists one record per CDR3 protein. The sample holds about 93,000 distinct CDR3 sequences; roughly 8% are singletons and the top ten take 2.5% to 3%. Time point in this sample: healthy volunteer bleed at 2 weeks. Sequencing started from total RNA isolated from unfractionated whole blood. Study conclusions and caveats: Following DPC sensitization, TCRs present above 1 in 1000 frequency showed no change.

The source of this sequence is a female donor in good health. Some clones in this sample may be carry-over from other donors' samples. The chain couples TRBV29-1 to TRBJ2-1, with 9 bases fitting TRBD2. Sequences were obtained from whole blood. CDR3 residues: CSVDGLALYNEQFF. DNA of the CDR3: TGCAGCGTCGACGGACTAGCGTTATACAATGAGCAGTTCTTC.